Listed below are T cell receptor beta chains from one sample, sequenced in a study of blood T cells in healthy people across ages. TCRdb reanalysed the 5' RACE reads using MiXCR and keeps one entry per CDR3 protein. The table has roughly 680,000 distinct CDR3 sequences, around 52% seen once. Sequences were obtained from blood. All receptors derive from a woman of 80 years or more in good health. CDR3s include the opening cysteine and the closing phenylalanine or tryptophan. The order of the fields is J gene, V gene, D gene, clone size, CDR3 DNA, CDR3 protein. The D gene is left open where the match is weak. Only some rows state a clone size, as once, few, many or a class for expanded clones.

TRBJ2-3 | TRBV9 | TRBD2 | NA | TGTGCCAGCAGCGTAGGGGGACTAGCTTCAGATACGCAGTATTTT | CASSVGGLASDTQYF
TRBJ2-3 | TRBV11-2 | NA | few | TGTGCCAGCAGCTTTACGGGGGCAGATACGCAGTATTTT | CASSFTGADTQYF
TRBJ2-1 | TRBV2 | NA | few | TGTGCCAGCAGTGTACACAACAATGAGCAGTTCTTC | CASSVHNNEQFF
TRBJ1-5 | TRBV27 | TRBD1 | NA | TGTGCCAGCAGTTTATGGGCAGGGGGAGGCAATCAGCCCCAGCATTTT | CASSLWAGGGNQPQHF
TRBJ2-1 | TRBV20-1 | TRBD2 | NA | TGCAGTGCTAGAGATCTTGAGCGGGGAGTCAATGAGCAGTTCTTC | CSARDLERGVNEQFF
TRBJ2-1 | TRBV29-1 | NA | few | TGCAGCGTTGAAGAATGGAATGAGCAGTTCTTC | CSVEEWNEQFF
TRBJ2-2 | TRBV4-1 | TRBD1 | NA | TGCGCCAGCAGCCAAGGGACAGGGGGCTTCGGGGAGCTGTTTTTT | CASSQGTGGFGELFF
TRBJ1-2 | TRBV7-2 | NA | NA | TGTGCCAGCAGCAAAAGAGGGACAAACTATGGCTACACCTTC | CASSKRGTNYGYTF
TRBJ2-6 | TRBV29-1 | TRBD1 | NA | TGCAGCGTGGCAACCGGGACAGGGTCCTCCTCTGGGGCCAACGTCCTGACTTTC | CSVATGTGSSSGANVLTF
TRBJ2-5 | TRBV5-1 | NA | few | TGCGCCAGCAGCTTGGAAGGGACACCACAAGAGACCCAGTACTTC | CASSLEGTPQETQYF
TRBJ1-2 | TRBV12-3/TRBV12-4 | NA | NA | TGTGCCAGCAGGGCGACAGCCCACTATGGCTACACCTTC | CASRATAHYGYTF
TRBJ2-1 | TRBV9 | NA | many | TGTGCCAGCAGCGTAGACGGGTTCTCTAATGAGCAGTTCTTC | CASSVDGFSNEQFF
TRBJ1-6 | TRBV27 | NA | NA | TGTGCCAGCAGTTTGTTAAATTCACTCCTCCACTTT | CASSLLNSLLHF
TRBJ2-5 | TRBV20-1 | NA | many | TGCAGTGCCCCCTGGATGTCTGCAGAGACCCAGTACTTC | CSAPWMSAETQYF
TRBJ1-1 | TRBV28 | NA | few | TGTGCCAGCAGTTTTCCAGGGAAGATCTCTGAAGCTTTCTTT | CASSFPGKISEAFF
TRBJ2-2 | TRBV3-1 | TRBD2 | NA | TGTGCCAGCAGCCCTGGGACTAGCGGTGCGAACACCGGGGAGCTGTTTTTT | CASSPGTSGANTGELFF
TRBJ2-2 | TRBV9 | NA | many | TGTGCCAGCAGCGGGACTACGCAGACCGGGGAGCTGTTTTTT | CASSGTTQTGELFF
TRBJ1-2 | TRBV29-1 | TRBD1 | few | TGCAGCATTGGGGACAGGGGGATCGATGGCTACACCTTC | CSIGDRGIDGYTF
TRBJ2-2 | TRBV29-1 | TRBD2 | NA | TGCAGCGTTGCCCAGCCGGGACTAGCAAACACCGGGGAGCTGTTTTTT | CSVAQPGLANTGELFF
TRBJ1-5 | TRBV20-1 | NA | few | TGCAGTGCTAGTCGGGCACCAATAAATCAGCCCCAGCATTTT | CSASRAPINQPQHF
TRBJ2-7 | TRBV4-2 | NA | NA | TGTGCCAGCAGCCCGTCGGCGGGAAGGACCTACGAGCAGTACTTC | CASSPSAGRTYEQYF
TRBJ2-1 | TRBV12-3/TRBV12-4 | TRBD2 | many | TGTGCCAGCAGTTTAGCGAGTAGCGGGAGGGCCGGGTACAATGAGCAGTTCTTC | CASSLASSGRAGYNEQFF
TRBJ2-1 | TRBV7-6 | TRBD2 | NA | TGTGCCAGCAGCTTAATGGCTAGCGGTGCGGATGAGCAGTTCTTC | CASSLMASGADEQFF
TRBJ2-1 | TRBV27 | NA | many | TGTGCCAGCAGCTTAGAGAGCAGCTACAATGAGCAGTTCTTC | CASSLESSYNEQFF
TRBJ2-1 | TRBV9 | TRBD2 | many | TGTGCCAGCAGCGTGTTGGCGGGAGGCCACAAAGGGCGCAGCTCCTACAATGAGCAGTTCTTC | CASSVLAGGHKGRSSYNEQFF
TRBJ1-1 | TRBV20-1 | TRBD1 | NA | TGCAGTGCTTCCGATCCCCGACAGGGGCTACGTATTCGTGAAGCTTTCTTT | CSASDPRQGLRIREAFF
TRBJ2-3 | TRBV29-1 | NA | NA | TGCAGCGTTGAGATGAAGGGCACAGATACGCAGTATTTT | CSVEMKGTDTQYF
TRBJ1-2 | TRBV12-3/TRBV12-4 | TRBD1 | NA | TGTGCCAGCACCATACAGGGGCCGCTGGGTGGCTACACCTTC | CASTIQGPLGGYTF
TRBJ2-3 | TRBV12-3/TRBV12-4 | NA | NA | TGTGCCAGCAGTTTTCAGGCAAGAACAGATACGCAGTATTTT | CASSFQARTDTQYF
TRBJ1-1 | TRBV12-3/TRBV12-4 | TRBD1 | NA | TGTGCCAGCAGTCCCGGACAGGGGGCATCAGCTGAAGCTTTCTTT | CASSPGQGASAEAFF
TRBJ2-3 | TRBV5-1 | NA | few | TGCGCCAGCCGGCAGGGCACAGATACGCAGTATTTT | CASRQGTDTQYF
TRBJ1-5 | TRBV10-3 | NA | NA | TGTGCCATCAGTGTGTACCCAGAAAATCAGCCCCAGCATTTT | CAISVYPENQPQHF
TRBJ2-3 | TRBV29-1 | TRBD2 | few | TGCAGCGTTGAAGGGACTAGCGGGAAAGATACGCAGTATTTT | CSVEGTSGKDTQYF
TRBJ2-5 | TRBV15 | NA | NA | TGTGCCACCAGCAGAGATCAAGGACCCCAAGAGACCCAGTACTTC | CATSRDQGPQETQYF
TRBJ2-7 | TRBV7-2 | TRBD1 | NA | TGTGCCAGCACCACACCGGGACAGGGGAACAATGAGCAGTACTTC | CASTTPGQGNNEQYF
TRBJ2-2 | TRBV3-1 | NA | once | TGTGCCAGCAGCCAAGCTAGAAGGACCGGGGAGCTGTTTTTT | CASSQARRTGELFF